The TCR beta chain under discussion was sequenced for a study of human T cells and chemical hapten exposure. For the library, individual cDNA molecules each received unique molecular identifiers. TCRdb called the reads again in MiXCR, with one record for every CDR3 protein. Here the sample spans about 120,000 distinct CDR3 sequences, less than 10% being singletons. Per the germline V gene, CDR1 is LNHDA and CDR2 is SQIVND (reference sequence). This CDR3 is 18 amino acids long. Trimming pared 3 bases from V and 0 bases from J, leaving 19 bases between. Whole blood that had not been fractionated was the source of extracted total RNA.

Sequencing input: whole blood. The sequence was obtained from a human donor in good health. Some clones in this sample may be carry-over from other donors' samples. The rearrangement uses TRBV19 and TRBJ2-3, with D possibly TRBD2 on 6 matching bases. DNA for the CDR3: TGTGCCAGTAGTATGAGAGCGGGTACTCCCCCAAGCACAGATACGCAGTATTTT. It specifies CASSMRAGTPPSTDTQYF.